What follows are 13 T cell receptor beta chains derived from one specimen sequenced in a study of cytomegalovirus exposure and HLA in healthy donors. Primers included in the PCR were 60 Vbeta and 13 Jbeta primers. TCRdb's table, derived via immunoSEQ multiplex PCR, lists solely in-frame clones and lacks some. This table has around 150,000 clones, around 79% appearing once. The sequenced sample was PBMCs. Every receptor here comes from a man aged 50 or older in good health and CMV-seropositive.

The J gene is TRBJ2-7, the V gene TRBV4-3, with no clear D. V was shortened by 2 bases and J by 3 bases, with 11 bases between the two germline ends. The CDR3 is 14 residues long. Germline V gene sequence: CDR1 LGHNA, CDR2 YSLEER. CDR3 DNA: TGCGCCAGCAGCCAAAGCTCCCATTTCTACGAGCAGTACTTC. It specifies CASSQSSHFYEQYF.

In this sample, this clone turned up a few times. The chain is built from TRBV7-8 and TRBJ2-1; the match to TRBD2 covers 8 bases. V shed 1 base and J 0 bases; nucleotides not matched to a gene: 8. Germline assignment: CDR1 SGHVS and CDR2 FQNEAQ. This CDR3 contains 18 residues. The CDR3 loop reads CASSLVPLAGSSYNEQFF. DNA of the CDR3: TGTGCCAGCAGCTTAGTCCCCCTAGCGGGTAGCTCCTACAATGAGCAGTTCTTC.

The gene calls are TRBV29-1 and TRBJ1-5; D perhaps matches TRBD1 (6 bases). Trimming pared 4 bases from V and 3 bases from J, leaving 7 bases between. The CDR3 totals 12 residues. The germline gives CDR1 SQVTM, CDR2 ANQGSEA. CDR3: CSVGDINQPQHF. The CDR3 DNA reads TGCAGCGTTGGGGACATCAATCAGCCCCAGCATTTT.

This clone has only one observation. This chain joins TRBV30 and TRBJ1-1, with D possibly TRBD1 on 5 matching bases. V gave up 3 bases and J gave up 1 base, with 15 bases separating them. CDR3 length: 15 amino acids. Germline CDR1 GTSNPN, CDR2 SVGIG (reference sequence). CDR3 nucleotides: TGTGCCTGGAGAGCCGAACGGACACCGAACACTGAAGCTTTCTTT. It specifies CAWRAERTPNTEAFF.

The V and J genes are TRBV7-9 and TRBJ1-2; D is unclear. Trimming cost V 3 bases and J 3 bases, with 8 bases left between them. Germline V gene data show CDR1 as SEHNR and CDR2 as FQNEAQ (reference sequence). The CDR3 is 13 amino acids. CDR3 region: CASSLALHYGYTF. The DNA of the CDR3 is TGTGCCAGCAGCTTGGCTCTCCACTATGGCTACACCTTC.

This clone has a handful of counts. The J gene is TRBJ2-7, the V gene TRBV7-2, with a tentative D call TRBD2 (5 bases). Trimming stripped 1 base from V and 3 bases from J, with 10 bases between. This CDR3 is built from 14 residues. Germline V lookup: CDR1 SGHTA, CDR2 FQGNSA. CDR3 nucleotides: TGTGCCAGCAGCTTAGGGGGTGGACTCTACGAGCAGTACTTC. Protein: CASSLGGGLYEQYF.

The rearrangement joins TRBV19 to TRBJ1-5; D remains ambiguous. V dropped 2 bases and J dropped 0 bases, with 8 bases sitting between them. Germline V gene data show CDR1 as LNHDA and CDR2 as SQIVND (reference sequence). This CDR3 spans 15 amino acids. In DNA form, the CDR3 reads TGTGCCAGTAGTATAATCAGAAATAGCAATCAGCCCCAGCATTTT. It codes for CASSIIRNSNQPQHF.

This chain joins TRBV7-9 and TRBJ1-2; TRBD1 matches at 11 bases. The germline V gene encodes CDR1 SEHNR and CDR2 FQNEAQ (reference sequence). V dropped 4 bases and J dropped 7; count of bases not matched to a gene: 2. This CDR3 has 13 amino acids. DNA for the CDR3: TGTGCCAGCAGCTGGACAGGGGGCTCTGGCTACACCTTC. Amino acids: CASSWTGGSGYTF.

This chain connects TRBV2 to TRBJ1-3, with D unclear. This CDR3 contains 15 residues. V shed 1 base and J shed 0 bases, with 7 bases lying between them. Germline CDR1 SNHLY, CDR2 FYNNEI. The CDR3 loop is CASSEGASSGNTIYF. CDR3 DNA: TGTGCCAGCAGTGAAGGGGCGAGCTCTGGAAACACCATATATTTT. Drawing the rest from reference TRBV2 and TRBJ1-3, the complete variable domain is EPEVTQTPSHQVTQMGQEVILRCVPISNHLYFYWYRQILGQKVEFLVSFYNNEISEKSEIFDDQFSVERPDGSNFTLKIRSTKLEDSAMYFCASSEGASSGNTIYFGEGSWLTVV.

This clone was seen a handful of times. The genes are TRBV7-2 and TRBJ2-3; 12 nucleotides align to TRBD2. Germline-derived CDR1 and CDR2 are SGHTA and FQGNSA. This CDR3 contains 16 residues. J was trimmed by 2 bases and V by 4 bases; bases with no gene match: 4. This chain's CDR3 is CASSSPSGGATDTQYF. CDR3 sequence (DNA): TGTGCCAGCAGCTCCCCTAGCGGGGGGGCCACAGATACGCAGTATTTT.

This clone was recorded once. This chain uses TRBV6-4 with TRBJ1-3; maybe TRBD1 (5 bases). CDR1 is MRHNA, CDR2 SNTAGT, per germline. The CDR3 sequence is 15 residues long. Between the trimmed V and J ends, which lost 4 bases and 0 bases, there was a span of 10 bases. This chain's CDR3 is CASSVDSSSGNTIYF. For the CDR3, the DNA is TGTGCCAGCAGTGTAGACAGTTCCTCTGGAAACACCATATATTTT.

The V gene is TRBV7-2, the J gene TRBJ2-1; 8 bases map to TRBD2. Germline V gene sequence: CDR1 SGHTA, CDR2 FQGNSA. Trimming removed 3 bases from V and 6 bases from J; junction bases left unmatched: 7. This CDR3 contains 15 residues. The CDR3 DNA follows: TGTGCCAGCAGCTTGCAGCGGGGGCGCCGCAATGAGCAGTTCTTC. It codes for CASSLQRGRRNEQFF.

This chain links TRBV11-2 with TRBJ1-2; D is ambiguous. The CDR3 totals 15 residues. Trimming removed 4 bases at V and 0 bases at J, with 12 bases between. The germline gives CDR1 SGHAT, CDR2 FQNNGV. The CDR3 DNA is TGTGCCAGCAGCTCGGGGTGGCAAGCTAACTATGGCTACACCTTC. This translates into CASSSGWQANYGYTF.